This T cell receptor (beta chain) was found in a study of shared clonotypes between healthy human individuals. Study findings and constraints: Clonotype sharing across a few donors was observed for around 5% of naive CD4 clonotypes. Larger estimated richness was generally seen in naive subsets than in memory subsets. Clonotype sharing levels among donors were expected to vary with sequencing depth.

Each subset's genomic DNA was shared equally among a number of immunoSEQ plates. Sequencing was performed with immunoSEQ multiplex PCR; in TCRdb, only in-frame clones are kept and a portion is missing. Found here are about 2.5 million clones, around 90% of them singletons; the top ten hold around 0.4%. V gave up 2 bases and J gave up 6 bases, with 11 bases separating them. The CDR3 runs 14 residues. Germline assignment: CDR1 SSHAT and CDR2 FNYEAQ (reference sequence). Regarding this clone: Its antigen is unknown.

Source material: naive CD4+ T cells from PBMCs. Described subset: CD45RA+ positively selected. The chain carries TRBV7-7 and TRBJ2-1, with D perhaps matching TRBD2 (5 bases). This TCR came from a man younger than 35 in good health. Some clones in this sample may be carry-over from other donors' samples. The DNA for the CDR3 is TGTGCCAGCAGCTTAAATACCGGGGTCAATGAGCAGTTCTTC. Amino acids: CASSLNTGVNEQFF.